The rows below give T cell receptor beta chains drawn from one sample of a study of T cell responses to AZD1222 COVID-19 vaccine. Clones were read by immunoSEQ multiplex PCR, and TCRdb kept only the in-frame ones, dropping some. The top ten clones hold roughly 5.1% of a sample with approximately 100,000 clones, around 90% of them seen once. Material: peripheral blood, obtained on day 0 of AZD1222 vaccination. The source is an adult in good health. Both conserved end residues are part of each CDR3. D genes are given only for firm matches. Some rows mark clone size as missing; the rest say once, few, many or name a class of expanded clone.

abundance	d_gene	v_gene	j_gene	CDR3aa	CDR3nt
-	TRBD1	TRBV5-1	TRBJ1-5	CASSSGTGNQPQHF	TGCGCCAGCAGCTCCGGGACAGGAAATCAGCCCCAGCATTTT
-	-	TRBV6-5	TRBJ2-7	CASEAAYSYEQYF	TGTGCCAGCGAAGCAGCGTACTCCTACGAGCAGTACTTC
-	-	TRBV5-1	TRBJ2-3	CASSGPSGTPTDTQYF	TGCGCCAGCAGCGGACCCTCCGGGACCCCCACAGATACGCAGTATTTT
-	-	TRBV4-1	TRBJ1-1	CASSRMTGNTEAFF	TGCGCCAGCAGCCGAATGACGGGGAACACTGAAGCTTTCTTT
-	-	TRBV27	TRBJ2-6	CASSLNPGAGANVLTF	TGTGCCAGCAGTTTAAACCCAGGGGCTGGGGCCAACGTCCTGACTTTC
-	TRBD1	TRBV6-6	TRBJ1-2	CASSPPSGQNGYTF	TGTGCCAGCAGTCCACCCTCGGGACAGAATGGCTACACCTTC
-	TRBD1	TRBV7-6	TRBJ1-1	CASSSHRGNTEAFF	TGTGCCAGCAGCTCCCACAGGGGAAACACTGAAGCTTTCTTT
-	-	TRBV9	TRBJ1-3	CASSVSGQVGNTIYF	TGTGCCAGCAGCGTCTCCGGGCAGGTTGGAAACACCATATATTTT
-	-	TRBV10-1	TRBJ1-1	CASSDPTGEAFF	TGCGCCAGCAGTGACCCCACAGGTGAAGCTTTCTTT
-	-	TRBV18	TRBJ1-1	CASSPSVGWNTEAFF	TGTGCCAGCTCACCCTCGGTGGGATGGAACACTGAAGCTTTCTTT
-	-	TRBV14	TRBJ2-5	CASSPLGAGPQETQYF	TGTGCCAGCAGCCCATTAGGGGCAGGGCCCCAAGAGACCCAGTACTTC
-	-	TRBV7-3	TRBJ2-1	CASSASSAEQFF	TGTGCCAGCAGCGCCTCTAGCGCTGAGCAGTTCTTC
-	-	TRBV5-5	TRBJ1-5	CASSLYLSGRYSNQPQHF	TGTGCCAGCAGCTTGTACCTGTCAGGGCGATATAGCAATCAGCCCCAGCATTTT
-	TRBD2	TRBV7-3	TRBJ2-1	CASSTSSGREQFF	TGTGCCAGCAGCACGAGTAGCGGGAGGGAGCAGTTCTTC
-	-	TRBV6-2/TRBV6-3	TRBJ1-2	CASSYGQINYGYTF	TGTGCCAGCAGTTACGGTCAGATTAACTATGGCTACACCTTC
-	TRBD1	TRBV6-6	TRBJ2-7	CASSPTGQGLYEQYF	TGTGCCAGCAGTCCGACTGGACAGGGACTCTACGAGCAGTACTTC
few	-	TRBV18	TRBJ1-2	CASSPREKGYGYTF	TGTGCCAGCTCACCACGTGAGAAAGGCTATGGCTACACCTTC
-	TRBD2	TRBV5-4	TRBJ2-1	CASSTLSGGTYNEQFF	TGTGCCAGCAGCACCTTGAGCGGGGGGACCTACAATGAGCAGTTCTTC
-	TRBD2	TRBV18	TRBJ2-5	CASSPASGTLRQETQYF	TGTGCCAGCTCACCCGCTAGCGGGACTTTACGACAAGAGACCCAGTACTTC
-	-	TRBV11-1	TRBJ1-1	CASSRDRTEAFF	TGTGCCAGCAGCCGAGACAGGACCGAAGCTTTCTTT
-	TRBD2	TRBV6-2/TRBV6-3	TRBJ2-7	CASSYPGLSYEQYF	TGTGCCAGCAGTTACCCGGGACTATCCTACGAGCAGTACTTC
-	-	TRBV6-5	TRBJ1-5	CANDPGPFSNQPQHF	TGTGCCAACGACCCGGGACCTTTTAGCAATCAGCCCCAGCATTTT
once	TRBD2	TRBV7-9	TRBJ2-5	CASSLAAGGETQYF	TGTGCCAGCAGCTTAGCCGCGGGGGGAGAGACCCAGTACTTC
-	-	TRBV6-1	TRBJ1-3	CASSEHTGVGNTIYF	TGTGCCAGCAGTGAACATACTGGGGTTGGAAACACCATATATTTT
-	TRBD1	TRBV6-1	TRBJ2-7	CASSEGTGGYEQYF	TGTGCCAGCAGTGAAGGGACAGGGGGCTACGAGCAGTACTTC
-	-	TRBV5-1	TRBJ2-1	CASSLRDSGAEQFF	TGCGCCAGCAGCCTCCGGGACAGCGGGGCAGAGCAGTTCTTC
-	TRBD2	TRBV28	TRBJ2-3	CASSVGLAGASDTQYF	TGTGCCAGCAGTGTAGGACTAGCGGGAGCCTCAGATACGCAGTATTTT
-	-	TRBV7-2	TRBJ1-2	CASSPRAGSPNYGYTF	TGTGCCAGCAGCCCCCGTGCCGGGTCCCCGAACTATGGCTACACCTTC
-	TRBD2	TRBV5-1	TRBJ2-7	CASTQDEAGSSYEQYF	TGCGCCAGCACCCAAGATGAAGCGGGGAGCTCCTACGAGCAGTACTTC
once	-	TRBV6-5	TRBJ1-2	CASRAEGYGYTF	TGTGCCAGCAGAGCCGAGGGCTATGGCTACACCTTC
-	-	TRBV6-5	TRBJ1-3	CASSYSRGSDGNTIYF	TGTGCCAGCAGTTACTCACGGGGTTCAGATGGAAACACCATATATTTT
once	-	TRBV3-1/TRBV3-2	TRBJ1-4	CASRASPSGLGKLFF	TGTGCCAGCAGAGCGTCACCCTCGGGACTAGGAAAACTGTTTTTT
-	-	TRBV12-3/TRBV12-4	TRBJ2-7	CASSLREGYEQYF	TGTGCCAGCAGTTTACGCGAGGGGTACGAGCAGTACTTC
-	-	TRBV6-5	TRBJ2-3	CASSYGLNTDTQYF	TGTGCCAGCAGTTACGGACTTAACACAGATACGCAGTATTTT
-	-	TRBV7-6	TRBJ2-2	CASSARGRRGTGELFF	TGTGCCAGCAGCGCCAGGGGACGACGAGGGACCGGGGAGCTGTTTTTT
-	TRBD1	TRBV6-5	TRBJ1-3	CASRATGGGNTIYF	TGTGCCAGCAGAGCAACAGGGGGTGGAAACACCATATATTTT
once	-	TRBV4-1	TRBJ1-6	CASGYSPLHF	TGCGCCAGCGGATACTCACCCCTCCACTTT
-	-	TRBV20-1	TRBJ2-3	CSAGRTDTQYF	TGCAGTGCCGGGCGGACAGATACGCAGTATTTT
-	-	TRBV11-2	TRBJ1-1	CASSLPGTEAFF	TGTGCCAGCAGCTTACCCGGTACAGAAGCTTTCTTT
few	-	TRBV6-2/TRBV6-3	TRBJ2-2	CASSWGRNTGELFF	TGTGCCAGCAGTTGGGGTCGGAACACCGGGGAGCTGTTTTTT
-	TRBD2	TRBV15	TRBJ2-2	CATSPTPSSGRNTGELFF	TGTGCCACCAGCCCGACTCCCTCTAGCGGGAGGAACACCGGGGAGCTGTTTTTT
-	-	TRBV18	TRBJ1-5	CASSPQGSNQPQHF	TGTGCCAGCTCACCTCAGGGATCCAATCAGCCCCAGCATTTT
-	TRBD1	TRBV6-4	TRBJ2-1	CASSEGTGPYNEQFF	TGTGCCAGCAGTGAAGGGACAGGGCCCTACAATGAGCAGTTCTTC
-	-	TRBV5-4	TRBJ2-5	CASSFPETGSQETQYF	TGTGCCAGCAGCTTTCCCGAGACAGGTTCCCAAGAGACCCAGTACTTC
-	-	TRBV11-2	TRBJ1-1	CASSLGLSMNTEAFF	TGTGCCAGCAGCTTGGGGCTTAGCATGAACACTGAAGCTTTCTTT
-	TRBD2	TRBV7-6	TRBJ2-7	CASSPTSGGYEQYF	TGTGCCAGCAGCCCAACTAGCGGGGGCTACGAGCAGTACTTC
-	-	TRBV5-1	TRBJ2-6	CASSPLPGSGANVLTF	TGCGCCAGCAGCCCCCTCCCGGGCTCTGGGGCCAACGTCCTGACTTTC
-	-	TRBV18	TRBJ1-4	CASSPQGTNEKLFF	TGTGCCAGCTCACCCCAGGGGACTAATGAAAAACTGTTTTTT
once	TRBD1	TRBV6-2/TRBV6-3	TRBJ2-1	CASSYTRARQGSYNEQFF	TGTGCCAGCAGTTATACCCGGGCCAGACAGGGCTCCTACAATGAGCAGTTCTTC
-	-	TRBV4-3	TRBJ2-3	CASSQASGDTDTQYF	TGCGCCAGCAGCCAAGCCTCAGGGGATACAGATACGCAGTATTTT
-	-	TRBV3-1/TRBV3-2	TRBJ2-2	CASSLLGGETGELFF	TGTGCCAGCAGCCTGTTGGGGGGAGAAACCGGGGAGCTGTTTTTT
-	-	TRBV3-1/TRBV3-2	TRBJ1-2	CASSQTKKGGYTF	TGTGCCAGCAGCCAGACGAAAAAGGGAGGCTACACCTTC
-	-	TRBV7-9	TRBJ1-2	CASSLGRGNYGYTF	TGTGCCAGCAGCTTAGGTCGGGGAAACTATGGCTACACCTTC
-	TRBD2	TRBV5-1	TRBJ2-1	CASSLGREGSEQFF	TGCGCCAGCAGCTTAGGCAGGGAGGGCAGTGAGCAGTTCTTC
-	-	TRBV7-2	TRBJ1-6	CASSPSHGTGSPLHF	TGTGCCAGCAGCCCTTCACATGGAACGGGTTCACCCCTCCACTTT
-	TRBD1	TRBV2	TRBJ1-1	CASTRTGDTEAFF	TGTGCCAGCACCAGGACAGGGGACACTGAAGCTTTCTTT
-	TRBD1	TRBV3-1/TRBV3-2	TRBJ1-4	CASSPGFGGGGEKLFF	TGTGCCAGCAGCCCGGGATTTGGAGGGGGCGGTGAAAAACTGTTTTTT
-	-	TRBV19	TRBJ1-2	CASSIGTSYGYTF	TGTGCCAGTAGTATCGGGACATCTTATGGCTACACCTTC
-	TRBD1	TRBV18	TRBJ1-4	CASSPRQGGEKLFF	TGTGCCAGCTCACCGAGACAGGGGGGGGAAAAACTGTTTTTT